The TCR beta chain described here comes from a study of T cells in Graves' hyperthyroidism and ophthalmopathy. Whole-study results and caveats: Expanded thyroid clonotypes (above 0.001) were mostly also found in blood.

This CDR3 contains 14 residues. The V gene lost 6 bases and the J gene lost 4 bases, with 19 bases spanning the gap. The germline V gene has CDR1 DFQATT and CDR2 SNEGSKA (reference sequence). It was RNA transcripts that yielded the amplified TCR beta CDR3 regions. First-round RT-PCR with HTBI primers amplified the TCR CDR3 region. MiXCR, run by TCRdb on the multiplex PCR reads, gives a single entry per CDR3 protein. The sample has approximately 600,000 distinct CDR3 sequences, around 15% seen once. Stable disease denoted Graves' hyperthyroidism without ophthalmopathy progression within 18 months. Diagnostic assessment was based on clinical symptoms, serum thyroxine and TRAb, thyroid ultrasound and orbital computed tomography. Extraction of PBMCs used 8 to 10 ml of fresh peripheral blood. This clonotype was seen repeatedly, ten times or more. Its antigen is unidentified.

This sequence was found in a young woman with Graves' hyperthyroidism. The chain employs TRBV20-1 and TRBJ2-7; D gene unclear. Sample: blood. The CDR3 is CSAIPMSAGYEQYF. The DNA of the CDR3 is TGCAGTGCGATACCTATGTCGGCTGGATACGAGCAGTACTTC.